This TCR beta chain comes out of a study of cytomegalovirus exposure and HLA in healthy donors. Whole-study findings and limits: Prior analysis indicated that the majority of TCR beta V segments exhibited productivity approximately 87% or approximately 30% of the time. The authors later linked a missense DCLRE1C variant to TCR beta V- and J-gene trimming. Among donors in an Asian-associated ancestry cluster, a later analysis reportedly found fewer N-insertions than the approximately 700-donor mean.

60 Vbeta and 13 Jbeta primers were used in PCR. Some clones are missing from TCRdb's copy, which holds only in-frame ones; the method was immunoSEQ multiplex PCR. In the table there are under 200,000 clones, roughly 80% of which are singletons. Concerning this clone: Its specificity is unknown.

The germline gives CDR1 SGDLS, CDR2 YYNGEE. The ends were cut back, 1 base at V and 6 bases at J, with 11 bases in the middle. The CDR3 extends over 13 amino acids. The origin of this receptor is a young woman in good health and CMV-seronegative. The rearrangement joins TRBV9 to TRBJ2-7; possibly TRBD1 for D (6 bases). Sequenced sample: PBMCs. CDR3 residues: CASSVTTGSEQYF. CDR3 DNA: TGTGCCAGCAGCGTAACGACAGGCAGCGAGCAGTACTTC.